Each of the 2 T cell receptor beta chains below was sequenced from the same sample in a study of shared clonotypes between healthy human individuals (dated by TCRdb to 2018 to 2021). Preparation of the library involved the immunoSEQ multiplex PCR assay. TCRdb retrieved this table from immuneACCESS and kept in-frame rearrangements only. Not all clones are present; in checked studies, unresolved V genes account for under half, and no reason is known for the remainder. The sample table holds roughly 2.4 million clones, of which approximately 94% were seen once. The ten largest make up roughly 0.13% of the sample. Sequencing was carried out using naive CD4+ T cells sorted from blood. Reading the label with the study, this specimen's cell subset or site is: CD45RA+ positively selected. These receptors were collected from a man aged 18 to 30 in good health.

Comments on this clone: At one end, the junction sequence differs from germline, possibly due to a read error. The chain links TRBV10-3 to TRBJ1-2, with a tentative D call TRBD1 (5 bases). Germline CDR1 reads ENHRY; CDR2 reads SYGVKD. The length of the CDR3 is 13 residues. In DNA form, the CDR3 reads TGTGCCGTCAGGGACGGAGCTAACTATGGCTACACCTTC. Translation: CAVRDGANYGYTF.

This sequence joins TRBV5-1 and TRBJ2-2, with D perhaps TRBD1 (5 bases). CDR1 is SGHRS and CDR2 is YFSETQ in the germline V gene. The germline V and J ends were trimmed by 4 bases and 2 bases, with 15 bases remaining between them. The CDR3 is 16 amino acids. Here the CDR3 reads CASSSGWQGNTGELFF. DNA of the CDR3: TGCGCCAGCAGCAGTGGATGGCAGGGAAACACCGGGGAGCTGTTTTTT.